These 8 T cell receptor beta chains were all obtained from the same sample, sequenced in a study of OX40 agonist ivuxolimab in advanced cancers. TCRdb keeps only in-frame clones here, not all; method: immunoSEQ multiplex PCR. The sample has around 60,000 clones; less than 90% are singletons. The sequencing here drew on CD4+ or CD8+ T cells sorted from blood, taken in a trial of the OX40 agonist ivuxolimab. The receptors were sampled from an adult with an advanced solid tumor such as melanoma, head and neck, liver or kidney cancer.

J is TRBJ2-3 and V is TRBV5-6; 8 bases line up with TRBD2. This CDR3 region has 19 residues. Germline-derived CDR1 and CDR2 are SGHDT and YYEEEE. V lost 5 bases to trimming and J lost 2 bases; unmatched junction nucleotides: 19. The CDR3 reads CASSQAGGAGEGNTDTQYF. The CDR3 nucleotides read TGTGCCAGCAGTCAAGCCGGAGGAGCGGGAGAGGGGAACACAGATACGCAGTATTTT. The variable domain in full, with the rest retrieved from reference TRBV5-6 and TRBJ2-3, is DAGVTQSPTHLIKTRGQQVTLRCSPKSGHDTVSWYQQALGQGPQFIFQYYEEEERQRGNFPDRFSGHQFPNYSSELNVNALLLGDSALYLCASSQAGGAGEGNTDTQYFGPGTRLTVL.

The V and J genes are TRBV5-1 and TRBJ2-1; D call uncertain. The CDR3 totals 14 residues. V lost 0 bases and J 5 bases, leaving 9 bases between the germline ends. Germline assignment: CDR1 SGHRS and CDR2 YFSETQ. The DNA for the CDR3 is TGCGCCAGCAGCTTGGGGTCGGCAAACAATGAGCAGTTCTTC. This encodes CASSLGSANNEQFF.

V is TRBV5-1 and J is TRBJ2-1, with 12 bases that match TRBD2. V lost 4 bases, J lost 9 bases, and 5 bases stayed unmatched. Germline loops: CDR1 SGHRS, CDR2 YFSETQ. The CDR3 loop spans 14 amino acids. CDR3 DNA sequence: TGCGCCAGCAGCCTTCTAGCGGGAGGGGGTGAGCAGTTCTTC. It yields the protein CASSLLAGGGEQFF. The full variable domain, completed using reference TRBV5-1 and TRBJ2-1, is KAGVTQTPRYLIKTRGQQVTLSCSPISGHRSVSWYQQTPGQGLQFLFEYFSETQRNKGNFPGRFSGRQFSNSRSEMNVSTLELGDSALYLCASSLLAGGGEQFFGPGTRLTVL.

The chain links TRBV7-2 to TRBJ2-1; D may be TRBD2 (5 bases). The CDR3 consists of 16 residues. With 6 bases removed from V and 6 bases from J, the gap between germline ends came to 21 bases. Per the germline V gene, CDR1 is SGHTA and CDR2 is FQGNSA. As DNA, the CDR3 is TGTGCCAGCAGGATTTCCCCCGCAGCCGCGGGCAATGAGCAGTTCTTC. Translated, it gives CASRISPAAAGNEQFF. Using reference TRBV7-2 and TRBJ2-1 for the parts outside the CDR3, the full variable domain is GAGVSQSPSNKVTEKGKDVELRCDPISGHTALYWYRQSLGQGLEFLIYFQGNSAPDKSGLPSDRFSAERTGGSVSTLTIQRTQQEDSAVYLCASRISPAAAGNEQFFGPGTRLTVL.

The CDR3 protein is CASSLSGRASNEQFF. CDR3 coding DNA: TGTGCCAGCAGTCTTAGCGGGAGGGCCAGCAATGAGCAGTTCTTC. The V call is TRBV6-4, the J call TRBJ2-1; 11 nucleotides match TRBD2. The V segment lost 5 bases and the J segment 6 bases; nucleotides outside the gene matches: 6. CDR1 and CDR2 (germline): MRHNA, SNTAGT. There are 15 residues in the CDR3.

This clone was seen once. V gene TRBV30 combines with J gene TRBJ2-2; 9 bases align to TRBD1. The CDR3 runs to 15 residues. Germline-derived CDR1 and CDR2 are GTSNPN and SVGIG (reference sequence). Unmatched junction bases numbered 8, after V lost 5 bases and J lost 4 bases. The DNA for the CDR3 is TGTGCCTGGGCCCACAGGGGGCGCCGCACCGGGGAGCTGTTTTTT. It codes for CAWAHRGRRTGELFF. Full variable domain (remainder filled in from reference TRBV30 and TRBJ2-2): SQTIHQWPATLVQPVGSPLSLECTVEGTSNPNLYWYRQAAGRGLQLLFYSVGIGQISSEVPQNLSASRPQDRQFILSSKKLLLSDSGFYLCAWAHRGRRTGELFFGEGSRLTVL.

The gene calls are TRBV6-1 and TRBJ1-2; D unclear. The CDR3 contains 12 residues. Trimming removed 4 bases at V and 8 bases at J, with 11 bases between. Germline CDR1 reads MNHNS; CDR2 reads SASEGT. CDR3 sequence reads: CASSGTGGGYTF. Here the CDR3 DNA reads TGTGCCAGCAGTGGAACGGGAGGGGGCTACACCTTC.

The chain has TRBV28 and TRBJ2-7; 8 bases align to TRBD1. After removal of 6 bases from V and 6 bases from J, the junction contained 7 bases not matched to a gene. Per germline, CDR1 MDHEN and CDR2 SYDVKM. The CDR3 is 13 residues long. The CDR3, as DNA: TGTGCCAGCAGGAAACAGGGGGTAGGCGAGCAGTACTTC. It encodes CASRKQGVGEQYF. Full variable domain (remainder filled in from reference TRBV28 and TRBJ2-7): DVKVTQSSRYLVKRTGEKVFLECVQDMDHENMFWYRQDPGLGLRLIYFSYDVKMKEKGDIPEGYSVSREKKERFSLILESASTNQTSMYLCASRKQGVGEQYFGPGTRLTVT.